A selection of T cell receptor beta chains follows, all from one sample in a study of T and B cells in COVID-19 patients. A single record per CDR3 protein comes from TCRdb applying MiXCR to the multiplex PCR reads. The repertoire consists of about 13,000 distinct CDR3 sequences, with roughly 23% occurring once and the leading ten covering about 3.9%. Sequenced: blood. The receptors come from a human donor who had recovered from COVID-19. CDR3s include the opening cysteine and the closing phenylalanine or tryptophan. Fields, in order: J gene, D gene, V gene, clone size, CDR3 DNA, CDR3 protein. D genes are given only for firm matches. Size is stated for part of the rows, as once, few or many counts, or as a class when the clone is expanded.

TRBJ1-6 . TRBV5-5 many TGTGCCAGCAGCTTTTTCCCTTCCGGGTATAATTCACCCCTCCACTTT CASSFFPSGYNSPLHF
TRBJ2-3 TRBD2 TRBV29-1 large TGCAGCGTTGGCACTAGCGGGAGGGCAGATACGCAGTATTTT CSVGTSGRADTQYF
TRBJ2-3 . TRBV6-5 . TGTGCCAGCACCCCACCCGGGGGCACAGATACGCAGTATTTT CASTPPGGTDTQYF
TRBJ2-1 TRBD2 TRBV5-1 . TGCGCCAGCAGCCTACGGATGGGGGGGAGAGGCTCCTACAATGAGCAGTTCTTC CASSLRMGGRGSYNEQFF
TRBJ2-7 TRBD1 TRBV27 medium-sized TGTGCCAGCAGTCCTTGGGACAGTCCCTACGAGCAGTACTTC CASSPWDSPYEQYF
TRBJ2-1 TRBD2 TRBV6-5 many TGTGCCAGCAGTGGACAGGGACTAGCGGTCTACAATGAGCAGTTCTTC CASSGQGLAVYNEQFF
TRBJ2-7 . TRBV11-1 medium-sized TGTGCCAGCAGTCCCATGTCCGGCCCCTACGAGCAGTACTTC CASSPMSGPYEQYF
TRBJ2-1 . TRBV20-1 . TGCAGTGCTAGAGAGAGGGCTTTCTCCTACAATGAGCAGTTCTTC CSARERAFSYNEQFF
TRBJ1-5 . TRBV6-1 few TGTGCCAGCAGTGATCCGCAGGCGAGGCAGCCCCAGCATTTT CASSDPQARQPQHF
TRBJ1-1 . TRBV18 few TGTGCCAGCTCACCAATTCTGCAGGGAACCAAGAACACTGAAGCTTTCTTT CASSPILQGTKNTEAFF
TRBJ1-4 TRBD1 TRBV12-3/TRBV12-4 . TGTGCCAGCAACCCGCGAGGGGACAGGGACGAAAAACTGTTTTTT CASNPRGDRDEKLFF
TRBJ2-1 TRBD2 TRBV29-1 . TGCAGCGCCGGGACTAGCGGGAGAGATGAGCAGTTCTTC CSAGTSGRDEQFF
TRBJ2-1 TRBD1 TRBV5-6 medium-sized TGTGCCAGCAGCGTCCAGGGGGCAAAAGGGTTCAATGAGCAGTTCTTC CASSVQGAKGFNEQFF
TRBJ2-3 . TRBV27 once TGTGCCAGCAGTTTCACGAGGGGCCTCACGGTACGCACAGATACGCAGTATTTT CASSFTRGLTVRTDTQYF
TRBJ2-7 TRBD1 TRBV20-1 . TGCAGTGCTAGGGGGGGACAGGGAATTGGCGAGCAGTACTTC CSARGGQGIGEQYF
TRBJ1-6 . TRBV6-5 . TGTGCCAGCAGTCGGGACGGAAATTCACCCCTCCACTTT CASSRDGNSPLHF
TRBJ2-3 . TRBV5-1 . TGCGCCAGCAGCTTGAAAGGGTCTTTGACAGATACGCAGTATTTT CASSLKGSLTDTQYF
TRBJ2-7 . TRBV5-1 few TGCGCCAGCAGCTCACCGTCGGAGGTAGAGCAGTACTTC CASSSPSEVEQYF
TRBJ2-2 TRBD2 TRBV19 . TGTGCCAGTAGTAAAGGGGCGGGAGGGACCGGGGAGCTGTTTTTT CASSKGAGGTGELFF
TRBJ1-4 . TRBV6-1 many TGTGCCAGCAGTGAATGGGGACGGACAGCAACTAATGAAAAACTGTTTTTT CASSEWGRTATNEKLFF
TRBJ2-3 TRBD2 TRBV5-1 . TGCGCCAGCAGCGTATCCGGGACTAGAGCAGATACGCAGTATTTT CASSVSGTRADTQYF
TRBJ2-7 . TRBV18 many TGTGCCAGCTCACTCCACCCCGGGACGGTCCCCTACGAGCAGTACTTC CASSLHPGTVPYEQYF
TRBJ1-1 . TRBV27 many TGTGCCAGCAGTTTACAGGGAGGCACTGAAGCTTTCTTT CASSLQGGTEAFF
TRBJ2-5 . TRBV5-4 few TGTGCCAGCAGCTTGGTGGCAGGGGAGACCCAGTACTTC CASSLVAGETQYF
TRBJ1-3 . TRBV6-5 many TGTGCCAGCAGCCCCTTAGGCCCTGGAAACACCATATATTTT CASSPLGPGNTIYF
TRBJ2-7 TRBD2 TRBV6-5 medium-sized TGTGCCAGCAGTTACTCTACGACTAGCGGCCGATCCTACGAGCAGTACTTC CASSYSTTSGRSYEQYF
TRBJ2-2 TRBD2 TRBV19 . TGTGCCAGTAGTCAGCCGGGACTAGCGGTCCACACCGGGGAGCTGTTTTTT CASSQPGLAVHTGELFF
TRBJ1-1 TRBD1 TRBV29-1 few TGCAGCGTCGTTGGACAGGGAGGGAACACTGAAGCTTTCTTT CSVVGQGGNTEAFF
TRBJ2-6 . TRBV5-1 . TGCGCCAGCAGCCCCGCAGGGTTCTCTGGGGCCAACGTCCTGACTTTC CASSPAGFSGANVLTF
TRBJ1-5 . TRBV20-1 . TGCAGTGCTAGGATGGGGGGCAATCAGCCCCAGCATTTT CSARMGGNQPQHF
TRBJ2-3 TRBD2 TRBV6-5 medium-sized TGTGCCAGCAGTTACAGGGTAGCGGGGATCACAGATACGCAGTATTTT CASSYRVAGITDTQYF
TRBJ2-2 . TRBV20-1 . TGCAGTGCTAGGAGACTTGAATCGAACACCGGGGAGCTGTTTTTT CSARRLESNTGELFF
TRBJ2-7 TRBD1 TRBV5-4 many TGTGCCAGCAGCCCTGGTCCCGGGACAGGGGCTAACTACGAGCAGTACTTC CASSPGPGTGANYEQYF
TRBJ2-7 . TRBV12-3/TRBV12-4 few TGTGCCAGCAGTTTACCGGGTTTCTACGAGCAGTACTTC CASSLPGFYEQYF
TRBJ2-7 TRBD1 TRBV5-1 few TGCGCCAGCAGCCCCGACTCCGGGACAGGACGATACGAGCAGTACTTC CASSPDSGTGRYEQYF
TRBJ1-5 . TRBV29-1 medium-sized TGCAGCGCACCGACCCTACTTGATAGCAATCAGCCCCAGCATTTT CSAPTLLDSNQPQHF
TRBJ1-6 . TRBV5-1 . TGCGCCAGCAGCTTGGATAGGATGTGGATTTCACCCCTCCACTTT CASSLDRMWISPLHF
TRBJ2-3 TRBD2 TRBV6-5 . TGTGCCAGCAGTTACCCGCCTAGCGGGGGGGCAGATACGCAGTATTTT CASSYPPSGGADTQYF
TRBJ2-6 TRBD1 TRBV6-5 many TGTGCCAGCAGACCAAGTACAGGGGCTGGGGCCAACGTCCTGACTTTC CASRPSTGAGANVLTF
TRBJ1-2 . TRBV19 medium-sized TGTGCCAGTAGTGGACAGAACTATGGCTACACCTTC CASSGQNYGYTF
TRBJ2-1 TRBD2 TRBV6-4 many TGTGCCAGCAGCCTAGCGGGGGGAGAGAATGAGCAGTTCTTC CASSLAGGENEQFF
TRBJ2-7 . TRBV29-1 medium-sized TGCAGCGCAATGACAGGGAGGTCCGAGCAGTACTTC CSAMTGRSEQYF
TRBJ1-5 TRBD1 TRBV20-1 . TGCAGTGCTAGCAGGGGGGGGGAAAATCAGCCCCAGCATTTT CSASRGGENQPQHF
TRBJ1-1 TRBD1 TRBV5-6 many TGTGCCAGCAGCCTCCAGGGGGCAGAACGGACTGAAGCTTTCTTT CASSLQGAERTEAFF
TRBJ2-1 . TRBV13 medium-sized TGTGCCAGCAGCTCAACTTTGGGCTCCTACAATGAGCAGTTCTTC CASSSTLGSYNEQFF
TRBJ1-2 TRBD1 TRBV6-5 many TGTGCCAGCAGCCCTACAGGGGGCTGGAGTGGCTACACCTTC CASSPTGGWSGYTF